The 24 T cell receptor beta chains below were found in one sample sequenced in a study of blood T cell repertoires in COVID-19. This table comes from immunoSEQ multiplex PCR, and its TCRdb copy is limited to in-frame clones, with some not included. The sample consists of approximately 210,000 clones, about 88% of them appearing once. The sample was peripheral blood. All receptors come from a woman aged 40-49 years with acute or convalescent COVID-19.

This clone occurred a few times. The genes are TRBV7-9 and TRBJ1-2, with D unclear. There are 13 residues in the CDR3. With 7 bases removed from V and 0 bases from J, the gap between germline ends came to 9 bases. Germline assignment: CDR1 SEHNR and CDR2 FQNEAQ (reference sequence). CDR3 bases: TGTGCCAGCACCCCTGCAGCTAACTATGGCTACACCTTC. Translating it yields CASTPAANYGYTF.

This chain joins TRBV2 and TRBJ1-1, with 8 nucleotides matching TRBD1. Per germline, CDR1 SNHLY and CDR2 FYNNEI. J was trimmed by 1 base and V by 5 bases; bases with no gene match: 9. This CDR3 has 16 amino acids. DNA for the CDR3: TGTGCCAGCAGTCTATACTCAGGGGGCGCGAACACTGAAGCTTTCTTT. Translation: CASSLYSGGANTEAFF.

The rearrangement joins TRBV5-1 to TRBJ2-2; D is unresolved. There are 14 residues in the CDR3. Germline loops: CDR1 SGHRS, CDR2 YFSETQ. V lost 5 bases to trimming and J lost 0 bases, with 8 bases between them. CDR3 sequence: CASRQTSNTGELFF. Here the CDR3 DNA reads TGCGCCAGCAGGCAGACATCGAACACCGGGGAGCTGTTTTTT.

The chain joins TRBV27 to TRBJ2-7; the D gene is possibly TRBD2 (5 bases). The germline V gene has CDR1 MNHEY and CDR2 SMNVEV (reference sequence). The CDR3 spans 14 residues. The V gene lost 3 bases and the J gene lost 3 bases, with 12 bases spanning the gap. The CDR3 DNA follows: TGTGCCAGCAGTTTTGAACTAGAGGGCTACGAGCAGTACGTC. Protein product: CASSFELEGYEQYV.

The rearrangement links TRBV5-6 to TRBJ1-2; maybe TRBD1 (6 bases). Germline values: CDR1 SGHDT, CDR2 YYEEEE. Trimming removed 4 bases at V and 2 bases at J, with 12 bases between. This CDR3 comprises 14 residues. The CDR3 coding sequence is TGTGCCAGCAGCATAGGACAGCAGAACTATGGCTACACCTTC. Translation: CASSIGQQNYGYTF. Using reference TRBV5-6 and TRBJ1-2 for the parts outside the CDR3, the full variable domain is DAGVTQSPTHLIKTRGQQVTLRCSPKSGHDTVSWYQQALGQGPQFIFQYYEEEERQRGNFPDRFSGHQFPNYSSELNVNALLLGDSALYLCASSIGQQNYGYTFGSGTRLTVV.

CDR3: CASSTGDKCNEKLFF. CDR3 DNA: TGCGCCAGCAGTACTGGGGACAAATGTAATGAAAAACTGTTTTTT. The rearrangement links TRBV10-1 to TRBJ1-4; weak D call: TRBD1 (6 bases). Germline lookup yields CDR1 WNHNN and CDR2 SYGVQD (reference sequence). Trimming pared 5 bases from V and 4 bases from J, leaving 14 bases between. The CDR3 extends over 15 amino acids.

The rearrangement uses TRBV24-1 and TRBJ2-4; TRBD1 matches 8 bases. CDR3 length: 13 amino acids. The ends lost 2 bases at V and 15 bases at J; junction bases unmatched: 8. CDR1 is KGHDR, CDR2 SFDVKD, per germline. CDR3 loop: CATSDSRDRLTYF. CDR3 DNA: TGTGCCACCAGTGATTCCAGGGACAGGTTGACGTACTTC.

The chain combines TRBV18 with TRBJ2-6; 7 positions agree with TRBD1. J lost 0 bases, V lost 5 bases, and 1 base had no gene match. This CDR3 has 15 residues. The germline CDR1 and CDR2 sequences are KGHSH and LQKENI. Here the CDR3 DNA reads TGTGCCAGCTCAGGACAGGCCTCTGGGGCCAACGTCCTGACTTTC. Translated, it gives CASSGQASGANVLTF.

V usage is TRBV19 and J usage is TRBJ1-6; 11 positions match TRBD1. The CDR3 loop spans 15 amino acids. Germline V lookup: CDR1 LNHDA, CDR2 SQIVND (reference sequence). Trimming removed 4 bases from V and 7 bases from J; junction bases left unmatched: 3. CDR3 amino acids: CASSNGQGANSPLHF. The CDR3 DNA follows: TGTGCCAGTAGTAACGGACAGGGGGCAAATTCACCCCTCCACTTT.

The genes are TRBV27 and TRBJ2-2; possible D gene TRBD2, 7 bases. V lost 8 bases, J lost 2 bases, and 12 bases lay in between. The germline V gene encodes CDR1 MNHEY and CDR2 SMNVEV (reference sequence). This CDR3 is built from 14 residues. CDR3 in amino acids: CASLGGANTGELFF. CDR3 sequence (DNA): TGTGCCAGCCTGGGGGGGGCTAACACCGGGGAGCTGTTTTTT.

CDR3 loop: CASSRPHDRGMGDGYTF. The DNA for the CDR3 is TGTGCCAGCAGTCGCCCTCACGACAGGGGAATGGGGGATGGCTACACCTTC. V gene TRBV5-4 combines with J gene TRBJ1-2, with 8 nucleotides matching TRBD1. The V gene end was trimmed by 5 bases and the J gene end by 6 bases; junction bases not matched to a gene: 18. Germline lookup yields CDR1 SGHNT and CDR2 YYREEE (reference sequence). There are 17 residues in the CDR3.

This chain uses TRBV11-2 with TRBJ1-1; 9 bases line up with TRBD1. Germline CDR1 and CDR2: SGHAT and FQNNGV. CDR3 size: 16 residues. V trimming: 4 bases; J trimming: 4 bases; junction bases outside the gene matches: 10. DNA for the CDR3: TGTGCCAGCAGCTCCGGGACAGGGAAGGTAGGCACTGAAGCTTTCTTT. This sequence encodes CASSSGTGKVGTEAFF.

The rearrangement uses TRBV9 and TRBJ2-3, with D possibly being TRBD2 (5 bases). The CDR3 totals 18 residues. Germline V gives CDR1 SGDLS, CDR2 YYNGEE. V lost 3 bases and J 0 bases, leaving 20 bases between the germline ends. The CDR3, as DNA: TGTGCCAGCAGCGAGTTGAGAAGCGGACCCACTAGCACAGATACGCAGTATTTT. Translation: CASSELRSGPTSTDTQYF.

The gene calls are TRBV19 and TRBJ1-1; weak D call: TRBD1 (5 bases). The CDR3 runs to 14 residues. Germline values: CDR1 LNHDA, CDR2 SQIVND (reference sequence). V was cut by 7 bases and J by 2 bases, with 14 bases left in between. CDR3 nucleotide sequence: TGTGCCAGTATAGTCCGGGGACTCAACACTGAAGCTTTCTTT. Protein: CASIVRGLNTEAFF.

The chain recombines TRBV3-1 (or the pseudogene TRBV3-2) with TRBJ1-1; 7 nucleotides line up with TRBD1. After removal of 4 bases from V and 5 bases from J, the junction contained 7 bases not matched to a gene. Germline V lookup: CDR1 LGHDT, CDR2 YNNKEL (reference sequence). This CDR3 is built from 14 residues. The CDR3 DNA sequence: TGTGCCAGCAGCCCGAGGGACAGTGTGACTGAAGCTTTCTTT. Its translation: CASSPRDSVTEAFF.

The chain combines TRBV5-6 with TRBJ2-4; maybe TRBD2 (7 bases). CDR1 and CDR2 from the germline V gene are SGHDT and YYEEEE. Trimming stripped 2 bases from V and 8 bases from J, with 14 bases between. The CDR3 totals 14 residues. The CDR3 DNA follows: TGTGCCAGCAGCTTCCGGGGGGCCTACGACATTCAGTACTTC. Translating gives CASSFRGAYDIQYF.

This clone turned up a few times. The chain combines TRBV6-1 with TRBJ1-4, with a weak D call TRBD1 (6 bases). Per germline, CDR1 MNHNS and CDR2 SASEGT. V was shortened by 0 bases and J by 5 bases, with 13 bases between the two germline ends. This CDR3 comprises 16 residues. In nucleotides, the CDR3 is TGTGCCAGCAGTGAAGCGTCAGGGGAGGGGAATGAAAAACTGTTTTTT. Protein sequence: CASSEASGEGNEKLFF.

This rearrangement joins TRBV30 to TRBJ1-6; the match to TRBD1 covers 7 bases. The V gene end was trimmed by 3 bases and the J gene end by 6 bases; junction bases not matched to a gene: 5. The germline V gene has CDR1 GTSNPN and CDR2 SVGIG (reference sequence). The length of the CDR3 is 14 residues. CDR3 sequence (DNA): TGTGCCTGGAGAAGGGGGCGAGGTAATTCACCCCTCCACTTT. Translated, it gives CAWRRGRGNSPLHF.

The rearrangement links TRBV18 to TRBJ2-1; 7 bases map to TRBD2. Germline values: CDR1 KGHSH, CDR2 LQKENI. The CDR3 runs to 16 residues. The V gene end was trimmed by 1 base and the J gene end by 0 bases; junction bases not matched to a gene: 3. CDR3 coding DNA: TGTGCCAGCTCACCACGGGGGGGGAGCTCCTACAATGAGCAGTTCTTC. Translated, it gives CASSPRGGSSYNEQFF.

The CDR3 protein is CASSQGIRDRGQSEQFF. The CDR3, as DNA: TGCGCCAGCAGCCAAGGTATCCGGGACAGGGGGCAGAGTGAGCAGTTCTTC. The chain combines TRBV4-1 with TRBJ2-1, with TRBD1 matching 12 bases. CDR3 length: 17 residues. The V gene's germline CDR1 is MGHRA and CDR2 YSYEKL. V was clipped by 1 base and J by 9 bases; unmatched bases: 10.

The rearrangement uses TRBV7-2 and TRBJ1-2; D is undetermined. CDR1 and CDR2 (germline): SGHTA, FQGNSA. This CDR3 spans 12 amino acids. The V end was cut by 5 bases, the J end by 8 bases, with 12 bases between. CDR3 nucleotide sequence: TGTGCCAGCAGCCCTGCGTCCTTGGGCTACACCTTC. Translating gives CASSPASLGYTF.

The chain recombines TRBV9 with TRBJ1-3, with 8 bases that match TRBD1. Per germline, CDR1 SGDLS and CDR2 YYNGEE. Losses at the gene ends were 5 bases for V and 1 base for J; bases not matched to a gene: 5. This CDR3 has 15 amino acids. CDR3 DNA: TGTGCCAGCAGAGGACAGGGTGGTTCTGGAAACACCATATATTTT. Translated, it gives CASRGQGGSGNTIYF.

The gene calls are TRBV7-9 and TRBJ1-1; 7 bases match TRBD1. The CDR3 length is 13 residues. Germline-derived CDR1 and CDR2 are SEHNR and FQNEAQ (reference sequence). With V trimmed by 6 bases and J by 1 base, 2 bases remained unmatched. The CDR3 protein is CASSRTGNTEAFF. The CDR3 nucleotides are TGTGCCAGCAGTCGGACAGGGAACACTGAAGCTTTCTTT.

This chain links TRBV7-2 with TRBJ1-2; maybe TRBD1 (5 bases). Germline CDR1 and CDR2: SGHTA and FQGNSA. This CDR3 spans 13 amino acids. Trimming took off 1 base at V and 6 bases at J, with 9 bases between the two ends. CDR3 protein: CASSLVAGNGYTF. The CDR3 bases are TGTGCCAGCAGCTTAGTGGCAGGGAATGGCTACACCTTC.